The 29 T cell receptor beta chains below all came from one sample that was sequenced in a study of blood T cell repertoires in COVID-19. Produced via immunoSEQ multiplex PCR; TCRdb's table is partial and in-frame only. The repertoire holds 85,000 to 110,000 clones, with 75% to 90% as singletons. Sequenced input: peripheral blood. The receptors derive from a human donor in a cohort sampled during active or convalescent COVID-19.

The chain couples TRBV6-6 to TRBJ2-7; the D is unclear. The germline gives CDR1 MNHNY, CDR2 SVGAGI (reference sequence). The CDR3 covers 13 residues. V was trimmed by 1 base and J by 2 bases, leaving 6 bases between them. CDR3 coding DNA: TGTGCCAGCAGTTACTTAGAACCCTACGAGCAGTACTTC. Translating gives CASSYLEPYEQYF.

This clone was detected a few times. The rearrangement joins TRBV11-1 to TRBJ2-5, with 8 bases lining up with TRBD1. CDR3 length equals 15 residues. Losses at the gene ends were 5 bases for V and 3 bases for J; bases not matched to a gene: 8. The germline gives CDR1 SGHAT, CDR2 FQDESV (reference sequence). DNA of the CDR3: TGTGCCAGCAGCCCACTCATGACAGGGGAAGAGACCCAGTACTTC. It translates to CASSPLMTGEETQYF.

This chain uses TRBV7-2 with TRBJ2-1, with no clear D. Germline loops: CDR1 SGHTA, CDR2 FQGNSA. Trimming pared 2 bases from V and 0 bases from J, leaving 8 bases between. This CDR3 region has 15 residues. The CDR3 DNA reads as TGTGCCAGCAGCTTACGGGTAAACTCCTACAATGAGCAGTTCTTC. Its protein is CASSLRVNSYNEQFF.

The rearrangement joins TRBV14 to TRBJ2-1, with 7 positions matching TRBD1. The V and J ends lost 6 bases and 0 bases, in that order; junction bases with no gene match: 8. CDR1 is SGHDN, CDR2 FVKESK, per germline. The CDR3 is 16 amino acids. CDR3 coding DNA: TGTGCCAGCAGTCCGGACAGGTTGAGCTCCTACAATGAGCAGTTCTTC. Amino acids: CASSPDRLSSYNEQFF.

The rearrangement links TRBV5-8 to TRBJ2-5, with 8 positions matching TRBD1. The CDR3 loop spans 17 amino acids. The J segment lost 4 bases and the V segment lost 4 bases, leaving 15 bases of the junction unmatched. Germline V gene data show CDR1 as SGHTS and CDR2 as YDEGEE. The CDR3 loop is CASSPSWSGGIGETQYF. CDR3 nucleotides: TGTGCCAGCAGCCCCTCATGGTCAGGGGGCATCGGAGAGACCCAGTACTTC.

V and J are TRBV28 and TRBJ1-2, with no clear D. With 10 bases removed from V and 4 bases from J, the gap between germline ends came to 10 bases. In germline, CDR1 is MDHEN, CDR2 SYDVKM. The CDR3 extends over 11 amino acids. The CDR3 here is CATEDRYGYTF. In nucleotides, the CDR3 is TGTGCCACCGAGGATCGCTATGGCTACACCTTC.

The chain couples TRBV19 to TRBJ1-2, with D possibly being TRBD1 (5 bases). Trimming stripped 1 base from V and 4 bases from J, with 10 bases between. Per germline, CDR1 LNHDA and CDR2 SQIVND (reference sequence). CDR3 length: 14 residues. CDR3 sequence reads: CASSIGQGGYGYTF. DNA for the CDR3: TGTGCCAGTAGTATAGGGCAGGGTGGCTATGGCTACACCTTC.

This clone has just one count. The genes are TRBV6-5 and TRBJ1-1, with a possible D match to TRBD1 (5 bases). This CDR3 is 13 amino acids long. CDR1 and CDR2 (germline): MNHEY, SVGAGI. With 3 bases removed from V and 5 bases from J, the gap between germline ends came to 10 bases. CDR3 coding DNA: TGTGCCAGCAGTTATGACAGTTGGACTGAAGCTTTCTTT. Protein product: CASSYDSWTEAFF.

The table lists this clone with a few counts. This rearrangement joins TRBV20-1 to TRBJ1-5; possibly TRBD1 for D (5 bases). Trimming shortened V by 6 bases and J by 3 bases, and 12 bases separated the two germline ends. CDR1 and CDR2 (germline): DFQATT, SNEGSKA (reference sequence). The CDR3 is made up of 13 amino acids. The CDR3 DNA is TGCAGTGCCAGTAGGGGTTACAATCAGCCCCAGCATTTT. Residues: CSASRGYNQPQHF.

The CDR3 is CASSLEPENYGYTF. The CDR3 DNA reads TGTGCCAGCAGCTTAGAACCGGAGAACTATGGCTACACCTTC. The chain links TRBV7-9 to TRBJ1-2; D not resolved. The CDR3 length is 14 residues. Trimming shortened V by 1 base and J by 2 bases, and 8 bases separated the two germline ends. CDR1 SEHNR and CDR2 FQNEAQ come from the germline V gene (reference sequence).

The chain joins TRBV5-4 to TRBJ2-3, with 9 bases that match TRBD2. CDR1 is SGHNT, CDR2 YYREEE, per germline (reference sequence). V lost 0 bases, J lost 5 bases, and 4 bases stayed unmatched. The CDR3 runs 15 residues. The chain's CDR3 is CASSLGLAERDTQYF. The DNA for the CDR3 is TGTGCCAGCAGCTTGGGACTAGCGGAGCGAGATACGCAGTATTTT.

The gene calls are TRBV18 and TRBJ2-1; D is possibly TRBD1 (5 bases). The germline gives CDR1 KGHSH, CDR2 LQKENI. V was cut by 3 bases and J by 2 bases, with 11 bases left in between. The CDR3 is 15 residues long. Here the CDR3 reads CASSPPGSTYNEQFF. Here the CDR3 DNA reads TGTGCCAGCTCACCCCCAGGGTCCACCTACAATGAGCAGTTCTTC. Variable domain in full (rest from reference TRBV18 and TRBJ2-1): NAGVMQNPRHLVRRRGQEARLRCSPMKGHSHVYWYRQLPEEGLKFMVYLQKENIIDESGMPKERFSAEFPKEGPSILRIQQVVRGDSAAYFCASSPPGSTYNEQFFGPGTRLTVL.

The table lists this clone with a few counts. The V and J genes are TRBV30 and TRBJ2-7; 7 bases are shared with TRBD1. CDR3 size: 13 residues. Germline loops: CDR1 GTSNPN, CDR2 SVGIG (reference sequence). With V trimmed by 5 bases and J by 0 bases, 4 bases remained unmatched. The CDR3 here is CAWSRDSSYEQYF. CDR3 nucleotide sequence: TGTGCCTGGTCTCGGGACAGCTCCTACGAGCAGTACTTC.

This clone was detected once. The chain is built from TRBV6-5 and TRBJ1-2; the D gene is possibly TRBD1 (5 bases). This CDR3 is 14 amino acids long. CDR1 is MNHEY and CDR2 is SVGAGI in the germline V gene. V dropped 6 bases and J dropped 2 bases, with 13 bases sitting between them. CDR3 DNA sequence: TGTGCCAGCAGCCTGGGGGGAGCAAACTATGGCTACACCTTC. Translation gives CASSLGGANYGYTF.

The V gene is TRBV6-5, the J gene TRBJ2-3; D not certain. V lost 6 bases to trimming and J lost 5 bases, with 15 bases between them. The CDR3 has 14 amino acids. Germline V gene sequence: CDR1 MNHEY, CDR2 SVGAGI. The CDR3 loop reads CASSVLVRKDTQYF. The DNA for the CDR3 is TGTGCCAGCAGCGTTCTGGTGAGGAAAGATACGCAGTATTTT.

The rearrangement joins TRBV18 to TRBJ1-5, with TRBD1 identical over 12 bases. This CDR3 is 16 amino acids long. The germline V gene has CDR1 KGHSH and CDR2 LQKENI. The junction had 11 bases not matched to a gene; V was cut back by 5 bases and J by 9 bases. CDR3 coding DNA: TGTGCCAGCTCAGAACGATCCGGGACAGGGGGCCGGCCCCAGCATTTT. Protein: CASSERSGTGGRPQHF. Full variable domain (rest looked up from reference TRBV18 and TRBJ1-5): NAGVMQNPRHLVRRRGQEARLRCSPMKGHSHVYWYRQLPEEGLKFMVYLQKENIIDESGMPKERFSAEFPKEGPSILRIQQVVRGDSAAYFCASSERSGTGGRPQHFGDGTRLSIL.

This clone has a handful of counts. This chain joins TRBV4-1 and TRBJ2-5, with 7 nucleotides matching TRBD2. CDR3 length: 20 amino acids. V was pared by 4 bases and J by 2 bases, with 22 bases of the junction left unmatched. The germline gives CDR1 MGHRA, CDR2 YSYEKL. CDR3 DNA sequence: TGCGCCAGCAGCCGGACGCCAAAATTCGATGGGGGGGAAAGACAAGAGACCCAGTACTTC. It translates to CASSRTPKFDGGERQETQYF.

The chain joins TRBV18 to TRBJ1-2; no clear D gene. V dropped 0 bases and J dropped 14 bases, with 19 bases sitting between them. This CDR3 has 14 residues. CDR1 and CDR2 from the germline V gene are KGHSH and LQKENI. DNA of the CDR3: TGTGCCAGCTCACCACCGGAAAGGAGAGTTCGCGTAACCTTC. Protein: CASSPPERRVRVTF.

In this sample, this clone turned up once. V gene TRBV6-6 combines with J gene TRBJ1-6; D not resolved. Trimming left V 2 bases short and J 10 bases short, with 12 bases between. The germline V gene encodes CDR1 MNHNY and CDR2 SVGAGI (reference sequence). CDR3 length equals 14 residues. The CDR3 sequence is CASSYGQDLSPLHF. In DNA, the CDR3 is TGTGCCAGCAGTTACGGGCAGGATTTGTCACCCCTCCACTTT.

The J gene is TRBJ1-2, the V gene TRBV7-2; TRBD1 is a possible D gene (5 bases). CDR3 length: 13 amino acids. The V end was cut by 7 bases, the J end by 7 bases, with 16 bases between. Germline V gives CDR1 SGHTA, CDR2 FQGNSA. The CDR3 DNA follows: TGTGCCAGCACCTCGTCCAGGGAGGGTGGCTACACCTTC. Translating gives CASTSSREGGYTF. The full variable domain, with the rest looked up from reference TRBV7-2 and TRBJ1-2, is GAGVSQSPSNKVTEKGKDVELRCDPISGHTALYWYRQSLGQGLEFLIYFQGNSAPDKSGLPSDRFSAERTGGSVSTLTIQRTQQEDSAVYLCASTSSREGGYTFGSGTRLTVV.

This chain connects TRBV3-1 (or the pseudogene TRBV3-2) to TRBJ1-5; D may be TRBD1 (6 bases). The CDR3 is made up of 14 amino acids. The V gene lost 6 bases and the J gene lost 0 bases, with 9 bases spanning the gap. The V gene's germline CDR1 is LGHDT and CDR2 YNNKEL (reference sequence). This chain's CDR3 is CASSLRGSNQPQHF. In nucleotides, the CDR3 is TGTGCCAGCAGTCTCAGGGGTAGCAATCAGCCCCAGCATTTT.

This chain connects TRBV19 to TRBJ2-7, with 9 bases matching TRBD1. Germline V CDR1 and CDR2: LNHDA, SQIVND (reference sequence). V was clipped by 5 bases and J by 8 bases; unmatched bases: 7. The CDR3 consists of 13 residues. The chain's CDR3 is CASSASGTGKQYF. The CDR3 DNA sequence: TGTGCCAGTAGTGCCTCCGGGACAGGGAAGCAGTACTTC. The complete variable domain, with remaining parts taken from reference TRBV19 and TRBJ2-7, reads DGGITQSPKYLFRKEGQNVTLSCEQNLNHDAMYWYRQDPGQGLRLIYYSQIVNDFQKGDIAEGYSVSREKKESFPLTVTSAQKNPTAFYLCASSASGTGKQYFGPGTRLTVT.

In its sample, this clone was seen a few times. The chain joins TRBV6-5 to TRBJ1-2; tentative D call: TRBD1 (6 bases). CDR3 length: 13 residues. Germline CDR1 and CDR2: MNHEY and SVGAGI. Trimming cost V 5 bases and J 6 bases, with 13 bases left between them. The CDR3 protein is CASSRDRSDGYTF. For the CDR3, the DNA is TGTGCCAGCAGTCGCGACAGGTCCGATGGCTACACCTTC.

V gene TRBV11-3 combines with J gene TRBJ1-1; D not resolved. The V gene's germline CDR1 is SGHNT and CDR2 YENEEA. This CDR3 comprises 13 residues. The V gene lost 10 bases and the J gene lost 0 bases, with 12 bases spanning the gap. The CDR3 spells CAIQRDMNTEAFF. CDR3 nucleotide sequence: TGTGCCATACAACGGGATATGAACACTGAAGCTTTCTTT.

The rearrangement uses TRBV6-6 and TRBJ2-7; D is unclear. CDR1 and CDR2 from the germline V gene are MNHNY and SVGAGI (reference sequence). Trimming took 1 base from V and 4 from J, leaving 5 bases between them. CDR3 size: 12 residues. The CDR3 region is CASSYYGYEQYF. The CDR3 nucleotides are TGTGCCAGCAGTTACTACGGTTACGAGCAGTACTTC.

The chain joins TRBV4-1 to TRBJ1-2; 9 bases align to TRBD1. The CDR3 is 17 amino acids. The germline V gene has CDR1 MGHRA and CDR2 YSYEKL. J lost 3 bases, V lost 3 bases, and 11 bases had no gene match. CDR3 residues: CASSQASRDREHYGYTF. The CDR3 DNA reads TGCGCCAGCAGCCAGGCCTCCCGGGACAGGGAGCACTATGGCTACACCTTC.

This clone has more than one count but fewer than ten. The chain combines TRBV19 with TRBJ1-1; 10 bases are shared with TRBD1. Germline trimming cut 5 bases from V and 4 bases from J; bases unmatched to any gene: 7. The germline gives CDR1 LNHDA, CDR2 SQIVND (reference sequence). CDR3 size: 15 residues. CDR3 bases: TGTGCCAGTAGTCCCGGCGGGGACAGGGGCACTGAAGCTTTCTTT. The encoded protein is CASSPGGDRGTEAFF.

CDR3 region: CSGWQGGGEQYF. CDR3 DNA sequence: TGCAGCGGTTGGCAGGGGGGCGGCGAGCAGTACTTC. This chain joins TRBV29-1 and TRBJ2-7; D is possibly TRBD1 (7 bases). The CDR3 has 12 residues. The germline CDR1 and CDR2 sequences are SQVTM and ANQGSEA. Trimming shortened V by 7 bases and J by 6 bases, and 16 bases separated the two germline ends.

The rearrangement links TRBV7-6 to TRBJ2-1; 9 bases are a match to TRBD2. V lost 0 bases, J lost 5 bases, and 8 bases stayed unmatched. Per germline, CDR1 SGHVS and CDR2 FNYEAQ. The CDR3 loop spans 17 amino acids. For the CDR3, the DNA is TGTGCCAGCAGCTTAGCCCCTGGCGGGGGGGGAGACAATGAGCAGTTCTTC. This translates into CASSLAPGGGGDNEQFF.